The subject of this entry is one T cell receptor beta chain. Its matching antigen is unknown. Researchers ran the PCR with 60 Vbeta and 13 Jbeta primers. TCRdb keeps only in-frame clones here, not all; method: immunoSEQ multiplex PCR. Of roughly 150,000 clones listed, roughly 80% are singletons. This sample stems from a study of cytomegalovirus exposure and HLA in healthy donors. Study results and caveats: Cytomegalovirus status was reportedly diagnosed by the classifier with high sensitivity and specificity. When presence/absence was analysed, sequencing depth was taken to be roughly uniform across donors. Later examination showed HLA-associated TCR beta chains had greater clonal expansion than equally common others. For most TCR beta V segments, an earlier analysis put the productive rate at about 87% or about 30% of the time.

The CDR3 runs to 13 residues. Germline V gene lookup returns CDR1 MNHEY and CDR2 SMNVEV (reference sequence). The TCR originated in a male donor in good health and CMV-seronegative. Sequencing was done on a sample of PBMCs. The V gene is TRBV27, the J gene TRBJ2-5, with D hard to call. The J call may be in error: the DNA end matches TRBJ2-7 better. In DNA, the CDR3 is TGTGCCAGCAGTTTAGTTGTTGACTACGAGCAGTACTTC. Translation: CASSLVVDYEQYF.